This T cell receptor (beta chain) was sequenced for a study of T-cell reconstitution after alpha-beta-depleted transplantation in children. During its preparation, the TCRbeta library received unique molecular identifiers. TCRdb analysed the PCR reads with MiXCR anew, one entry per CDR3 protein. Of 95,000 to 150,000 distinct CDR3 sequences listed, about 21% are singletons. Trimming left V 3 bases short and J 4 bases short, with 12 bases between. The germline gives CDR1 DFQATT, CDR2 SNEGSKA (reference sequence). The length of the CDR3 is 13 residues. The study, taken as a whole, reports: One year after transplant, T-cell counts and diversity came mostly from newly produced T cells. Some patients showed high day-60 TCRbeta diversity, which derived from surviving recipient T cells and thymic progenitors.

This clonotype turned up a few times. The target antigen is unknown. The material sequenced was PBMCs, mostly from graft donor cells, taken 180 days after TCRalphabeta/CD19-depleted stem cell transplant. This TCR came from a male patient between 2 and 10 years old who had a stem cell transplant for chronic granulomatous disease, so the T cells may come from the graft donor. The rearrangement uses TRBV20-1 and TRBJ2-5; a possible D gene is TRBD1 (6 bases). CDR3 region: CSASRTVGETQYF. CDR3 nucleotide sequence: TGCAGTGCTAGTAGGACAGTGGGAGAGACCCAGTACTTC.